Following are 18 T cell receptor beta chains from one sample sequenced in a study of control samples from healthy donors and cancer patients. This table comes from immunoSEQ multiplex PCR, and its TCRdb copy is limited to in-frame clones, with some not included. The sample shows about 120,000 clones, approximately 90% of them seen only once. Sequenced: blood. These receptors originate from a woman in her 70s in good health.

In this sample, this clone turned up a few times. This chain uses TRBV15 with TRBJ2-3; the D gene is possibly TRBD2 (7 bases). Germline CDR1 is LNHNV and CDR2 is YYDKDF (reference sequence). The CDR3 length is 16 residues. V shed 2 bases and J shed 6 bases, with 18 bases lying between them. CDR3 DNA sequence: TGTGCCACCAGCAGACCCCGGGGGGCCGGCCGGGATACGCAGTATTTT. Protein: CATSRPRGAGRDTQYF.

The genes are TRBV5-4 and TRBJ2-2; D might be TRBD2 (6 bases). This CDR3 comprises 15 residues. Germline CDR1 SGHNT, CDR2 YYREEE (reference sequence). Trimming cost V 4 bases and J 3 bases, with 13 bases left between them. As DNA, the CDR3 is TGTGCCAGCAGCCTGGGGGGTACTTACACCGGGGAGCTGTTTTTT. As protein: CASSLGGTYTGELFF.

This rearrangement joins TRBV2 to TRBJ1-2; no definite D call. This CDR3 spans 14 amino acids. Germline V gene lookup returns CDR1 SNHLY and CDR2 FYNNEI. Trimming removed 7 bases at V and 8 bases at J, with 20 bases between. CDR3 residues: CASTVEGSSGGYTF. The CDR3 DNA follows: TGTGCCAGCACGGTAGAGGGTTCATCGGGGGGCTACACCTTC.

The genes are TRBV4-1 and TRBJ2-7, with 8 bases matching TRBD1. V lost 2 bases and J lost 5; bases outside the gene matches: 8. The CDR3 extends over 15 amino acids. Per the germline V gene, CDR1 is MGHRA and CDR2 is YSYEKL. The CDR3 protein is CASSQLAGQEDEQYF. In nucleotides, the CDR3 is TGCGCCAGCAGCCAACTGGCGGGACAGGAAGACGAGCAGTACTTC.

CDR3: CASSPLAGEAGELFF. The CDR3 DNA reads TGTGCCAGCAGCCCACTAGCGGGGGAGGCCGGGGAGCTGTTTTTT. This chain links TRBV7-3 with TRBJ2-2; 11 bases match TRBD2. The CDR3 runs 15 residues. With 5 bases clipped from V and 6 bases from J, the junction kept 5 bases outside the gene matches. Germline assignment: CDR1 SGHTA and CDR2 FQGTGA.

The chain carries TRBV5-1 and TRBJ1-4; 7 nucleotides agree with TRBD1. J was trimmed by 0 bases and V by 7 bases; bases with no gene match: 6. CDR1 and CDR2 from the germline V gene are SGHRS and YFSETQ. The CDR3 runs 15 residues. This CDR3 reads CASGTTGSTNEKLFF. The CDR3 bases are TGCGCCAGCGGAACGACAGGGTCAACTAATGAAAAACTGTTTTTT.

The rearrangement links TRBV7-6 to TRBJ1-1; 8 bases are shared with TRBD1. Trimming removed 3 bases from V and 5 bases from J; junction bases left unmatched: 5. Germline CDR1 is SGHVS and CDR2 is FNYEAQ. The CDR3 runs 14 residues. The CDR3 region is CASSFGQGFTEAFF. The CDR3 nucleotides read TGTGCCAGCAGCTTTGGACAGGGATTTACTGAAGCTTTCTTT.

CDR3 residues: CASSLDRQGNSPLHF. CDR3 DNA sequence: TGTGCCAGCAGCTTAGATCGGCAGGGAAATTCACCCCTCCACTTT. This rearrangement joins TRBV11-2 to TRBJ1-6; D may be TRBD1 (5 bases). The CDR3 spans 15 residues. V was cut by 0 bases and J by 7 bases, with 10 bases left in between. Looked up from germline, CDR1 is SGHAT and CDR2 is FQNNGV.

The V gene is TRBV11-2, the J gene TRBJ2-7; D tentatively fits TRBD1 or TRBD2 (5 bases each). The V end was cut by 4 bases, the J end by 7 bases, with 17 bases between. The length of the CDR3 is 14 residues. CDR1 and CDR2 (germline): SGHAT, FQNNGV. Here the CDR3 DNA reads TGTGCCAGCAGCTCCGGTGGGACGCGTCGGGAGCAGTACTTC. Its translation is CASSSGGTRREQYF.

The rearrangement links TRBV19 to TRBJ2-1; possibly TRBD1 or TRBD2 for D (7 bases each). The V end was cut by 0 bases, the J end by 9 bases, with 12 bases between. The CDR3 consists of 14 residues. Germline V CDR1 and CDR2: LNHDA, SQIVND (reference sequence). CDR3 DNA sequence: TGTGCCAGTAGTATAGAAGGGGGGGACAGTGAGCAGTTCTTC. Amino acids: CASSIEGGDSEQFF. The whole variable domain, filled in from reference TRBV19 and TRBJ2-1, reads DGGITQSPKYLFRKEGQNVTLSCEQNLNHDAMYWYRQDPGQGLRLIYYSQIVNDFQKGDIAEGYSVSREKKESFPLTVTSAQKNPTAFYLCASSIEGGDSEQFFGPGTRLTVL.

This clone came up a few times. The rearrangement joins TRBV6-1 to TRBJ1-2, with 10 bases matching TRBD1. The length of the CDR3 is 14 residues. CDR1 is MNHNS and CDR2 is SASEGT in the germline V gene. J gave up 8 bases and V 3 bases, and 6 bases lay outside the gene matches. CDR3 loop: CASSDPSTGGGYTF. The CDR3 region has the DNA TGTGCCAGCAGTGACCCTTCGACAGGGGGCGGCTACACCTTC.

This clone was observed a single time. The rearrangement links TRBV5-6 to TRBJ2-7; no reliable D call. Trimming left V 0 bases short and J 2 bases short, with 6 bases between. The length of the CDR3 is 13 residues. Per the germline V gene, CDR1 is SGHDT and CDR2 is YYEEEE. CDR3 nucleotides: TGTGCCAGCAGCTTGGACACCACCTACGAGCAGTACTTC. Translated, it gives CASSLDTTYEQYF.

The chain joins TRBV2 to TRBJ1-4; D ambiguous. The germline V gene encodes CDR1 SNHLY and CDR2 FYNNEI. CDR3 size: 15 residues. V lost 3 bases and J lost 7, with 15 bases in between. The CDR3 nucleotides are TGTGCCAGCAGTGAGAGGCAGGCAATGGTTGAAAAACTGTTTTTT. Protein sequence: CASSERQAMVEKLFF.

This clone was observed a few times. The CDR3: CASHPGQLRQPQHF. CDR3 sequence (DNA): TGTGCCTCCCACCCGGGCCAGCTACGTCAGCCCCAGCATTTT. The chain combines TRBV6-5 with TRBJ1-5, with D unresolved. Germline V lookup: CDR1 MNHEY, CDR2 SVGAGI. The CDR3 is made up of 14 amino acids. V lost 11 bases and J 6 bases, leaving 20 bases between the germline ends.

The genes are TRBV18 and TRBJ1-6, with no clear D. The CDR3 has 15 amino acids. Germline V CDR1 and CDR2: KGHSH, LQKENI. V lost 1 base and J lost 0, with 4 bases in between. The CDR3 nucleotides read TGTGCCAGCTCACCACAGAGCTCCTATAATTCACCCCTCCACTTT. Residues: CASSPQSSYNSPLHF.

The chain couples TRBV5-1 to TRBJ2-1, with 15 bases that match TRBD2. With 0 bases clipped from V and 9 bases from J, the junction kept 7 bases outside the gene matches. The germline V gene encodes CDR1 SGHRS and CDR2 YFSETQ. This CDR3 has 17 residues. The CDR3 DNA is TGCGCCAGCAGCTTGGAGGGACTAGCGGGGGGCCTCGGTGAGCAGTTCTTC. The encoded protein is CASSLEGLAGGLGEQFF.

This chain links TRBV4-3 with TRBJ1-1; D not resolved. V was pared by 4 bases and J by 1 base, with 10 bases between. The CDR3 runs 14 residues. Germline CDR1 is LGHNA and CDR2 is YSLEER. For the CDR3, the DNA is TGCGCCAGCAGCCCCTGGGGAGCGAACACTGAAGCTTTCTTT. Protein sequence: CASSPWGANTEAFF.

The chain carries TRBV28 and TRBJ1-2, with a tentative D call TRBD1 (5 bases). This CDR3 comprises 15 residues. V was clipped by 5 bases and J by 7 bases, with 20 bases between them. From germline, CDR1 is MDHEN and CDR2 SYDVKM. DNA of the CDR3: TGTGCCAGCAGTCCGACCCGAGCTCGGGGCGGTGGCTACACCTTC. Protein: CASSPTRARGGGYTF.